The 10 T cell receptor beta chains presented below share a single source sample, sequenced in a study of long-term antiretroviral therapy in people with HIV. The authors ran the immunoSEQ assay, v3.0, at survey level. Using immunoSEQ multiplex PCR, the repertoire was profiled, and TCRdb retains in-frame clones only, with some absent. The data show 25,000 to 35,000 clones, with approximately 84% seen just once and less than 9.5% held by the top ten. The specimen was unsorted PBMCs, collected 3.1 years after starting antiretroviral therapy. Every receptor here comes from a woman between 45 and 65 years old with HIV.

In this sample, this clone turned up once. The genes are TRBV18 and TRBJ1-2, with TRBD1 matching over 7 bases. The trim removed 0 bases at V and 2 bases at J, leaving 3 bases unmatched. The V gene's germline CDR1 is KGHSH and CDR2 LQKENI. The CDR3 length is 15 residues. CDR3 loop: CASSPPRGNNYGYTF. DNA for the CDR3: TGTGCCAGCTCACCACCCAGGGGGAACAACTATGGCTACACCTTC.

This clone has only a few counts. The chain combines TRBV27 with TRBJ1-6, with no clear D. The CDR3 totals 14 residues. The V gene's germline CDR1 is MNHEY and CDR2 SMNVEV (reference sequence). V was shortened by 0 bases and J by 9 bases, with 9 bases between the two germline ends. The CDR3 here is CASSLSQTTSPLHF. The CDR3 bases are TGTGCCAGCAGTTTATCGCAGACGACTTCACCCCTCCACTTT.

This clone appeared a single time. The V and J genes are TRBV6-1 and TRBJ1-2; the D is unclear. CDR1 and CDR2 from the germline V gene are MNHNS and SASEGT. The ends were cut back, 2 bases at V and 3 bases at J, with 13 bases in the middle. The CDR3 contains 15 residues. The CDR3 reads CASSEYTERDYGYTF. Written as DNA, the CDR3 is TGTGCCAGCAGTGAATATACAGAGAGGGACTATGGCTACACCTTC.

This chain uses TRBV30 with TRBJ1-1; D unresolved. CDR1 GTSNPN and CDR2 SVGIG come from the germline V gene (reference sequence). This CDR3 is 13 amino acids long. V dropped 3 bases and J dropped 11 bases, with 19 bases sitting between them. CDR3 residues: CAWSPGGRTEAFF. In DNA form, the CDR3 reads TGTGCCTGGAGCCCGGGAGGCCGCACGGAGGCTTTCTTT. The full variable domain, its missing parts supplied by reference TRBV30 and TRBJ1-1, is SQTIHQWPATLVQPVGSPLSLECTVEGTSNPNLYWYRQAAGRGLQLLFYSVGIGQISSEVPQNLSASRPQDRQFILSSKKLLLSDSGFYLCAWSPGGRTEAFFGQGTRLTVV.

J is TRBJ1-3 and V is TRBV6-6, with D possibly matching TRBD1 (6 bases). The CDR3 runs 14 residues. V was shortened by 10 bases and J by 2 bases, with 15 bases between the two germline ends. Germline V CDR1 and CDR2: MNHNY, SVGAGI (reference sequence). The CDR3 loop is CATWGQGAGNTIYF. The DNA of the CDR3 is TGTGCCACCTGGGGGCAGGGAGCTGGAAACACCATATATTTT.

This chain uses TRBV9 with TRBJ2-1; either TRBD1 or TRBD2 may supply D (5 bases each). CDR3 length equals 15 residues. V lost 0 bases and J lost 3, with 10 bases in between. In germline, CDR1 is SGDLS, CDR2 YYNGEE. CDR3 region: CASSVDLRGYNEQFF. CDR3 DNA: TGTGCCAGCAGCGTAGATTTGAGGGGCTACAATGAGCAGTTCTTC.

In DNA, the CDR3 is TGTGCCAGTACCAATCGGGGACTAGCGGCATATAGCACAGATACGCAGTATTTT. This sequence encodes CASTNRGLAAYSTDTQYF. The V call is TRBV19, the J call TRBJ2-3; 11 nucleotides line up with TRBD2. The germline V gene encodes CDR1 LNHDA and CDR2 SQIVND (reference sequence). The CDR3 is made up of 18 amino acids. The V gene end was trimmed by 7 bases and the J gene end by 0 bases; junction bases not matched to a gene: 12. Full variable domain (missing parts from reference TRBV19 and TRBJ2-3): DGGITQSPKYLFRKEGQNVTLSCEQNLNHDAMYWYRQDPGQGLRLIYYSQIVNDFQKGDIAEGYSVSREKKESFPLTVTSAQKNPTAFYLCASTNRGLAAYSTDTQYFGPGTRLTVL.

The V gene is TRBV7-9, the J gene TRBJ2-2, with 7 bases that match TRBD2. The CDR3 spans 17 residues. V was pared by 3 bases and J by 3 bases, with 10 bases of the junction left unmatched. Germline values: CDR1 SEHNR, CDR2 FQNEAQ (reference sequence). In DNA form, the CDR3 reads TGTGCCAGCAGCTTCGCCCCTCTAGCGGTAGACACCGGGGAGCTGTTTTTT. Its translation: CASSFAPLAVDTGELFF.

CDR3 protein: CASSQDGYGYTF. The CDR3, as DNA: TGCGCCAGCAGCCAGGACGGCTATGGCTACACCTTC. The rearrangement links TRBV5-1 to TRBJ1-2; D is unresolved. Germline values: CDR1 SGHRS, CDR2 YFSETQ. The CDR3 is made up of 12 amino acids. V lost 4 bases and J lost 4, with 8 bases in between. Supplemented by reference TRBV5-1 and TRBJ1-2, the full variable domain reads KAGVTQTPRYLIKTRGQQVTLSCSPISGHRSVSWYQQTPGQGLQFLFEYFSETQRNKGNFPGRFSGRQFSNSRSEMNVSTLELGDSALYLCASSQDGYGYTFGSGTRLTVV.

This CDR3 reads CASSPGSGNTIYF. The DNA of the CDR3 is TGCGCCAGTTCTCCGGGCTCTGGAAACACCATATATTTT. The J gene is TRBJ1-3, the V gene TRBV5-1; D ambiguous. Germline CDR1 is SGHRS and CDR2 is YFSETQ. The CDR3 totals 13 residues. Trimming removed 8 bases at V and 0 bases at J, with 9 bases between.